A single sample gave rise to the 5 T cell receptor beta chains below, sequenced in a study of T cells after yellow fever vaccination. TCRdb called the 5' RACE reads again in MiXCR, with one record for every CDR3 protein. Of some 150,000 distinct CDR3 sequences listed, 8% to 13% were seen once; the top ten hold 35% to 45%. The sequencing here drew on CD8+ T cells sorted from PBMCs, taken 15 days after the yellow fever booster vaccination. These receptor sequences come from a man aged 18 to 35 who received the YFV17D yellow fever vaccine.

The CDR3 reads CASSESVNYGYTF. The CDR3 coding sequence is TGCGCCAGCAGTGAGTCCGTTAACTATGGCTACACCTTC. This sequence joins TRBV10-2 and TRBJ1-2, with D unresolved. V was pared by 0 bases and J by 1 base, with 3 bases between. This CDR3 is 13 amino acids long. From germline, CDR1 is WSHSY and CDR2 SAAADI.

For this clonotype: A read error may explain this, as a much larger clone is one base away. J is TRBJ1-2 and V is TRBV29-1; D unclear. Germline V gene lookup returns CDR1 SQVTM and CDR2 ANQGSEA. There are 12 residues in the CDR3. CDR3 coding DNA: TGCAGCGTTGAGGTCAGATACTATGGCTACTCCTTC. Its protein product is CSVEVRYYGYSF.

This clonotype was found a few times. The rearrangement uses TRBV12-3 or TRBV12-4 and TRBJ1-1; D is unresolved. The CDR3 spans 13 residues. Trimming shortened V by 6 bases and J by 1 base, and 9 bases separated the two germline ends. The CDR3, as DNA: TGTGCCAGCAGGTTCGGACGGAACACTGAAGCTTTCTTT. This encodes CASRFGRNTEAFF.

This clonotype was seen many times. The V gene is TRBV11-1, the J gene TRBJ1-1; D call uncertain. The CDR3 extends over 15 amino acids. V lost 6 bases, J lost 0 bases, and 14 bases lay in between. Germline CDR1 and CDR2: SGHAT and FQDESV (reference sequence). The CDR3 loop reads CASRESFGMNTEAFF. As DNA, the CDR3 is TGTGCCAGCAGGGAAAGTTTCGGGATGAACACTGAAGCTTTCTTT.

This clonotype was observed at least ten times. CDR3 loop: CSVFQGNTGELFF. Here the CDR3 DNA reads TGCAGCGTCTTCCAGGGGAACACCGGGGAGCTGTTTTTT. The V and J genes are TRBV29-1 and TRBJ2-2; D is perhaps TRBD1 (5 bases). Trimming removed 6 bases from V and 1 base from J, with 9 bases in between. CDR1 SQVTM and CDR2 ANQGSEA come from the germline V gene. The length of the CDR3 is 13 residues.